The 6 T cell receptor beta chains below come from one sample, sequenced in a study of Graves' ophthalmopathy and Graves' hyperthyroidism. RNA transcripts served as template for amplifying TCR beta CDR3 sequences. Second-round multiplex PCR came after a first-round RT-PCR that employed HTBI primers. Via MiXCR, TCRdb re-called the multiplex PCR reads, giving one row per CDR3 protein. This table holds more than 1,000,000 distinct CDR3 sequences, around a third found once. The sequenced material came from peripheral blood or thyroid tissue (not recorded which). These receptors all come from an adult man with Graves' hyperthyroidism.

This clonotype was counted at least ten times. The chain has TRBV7-2 and TRBJ1-4; D gene uncertain. CDR1 SGHTA and CDR2 FQGNSA come from the germline V gene. V was trimmed by 3 bases and J by 5 bases, leaving 7 bases between them. The CDR3 extends over 13 amino acids. Written as DNA, the CDR3 is TGTGCCAGCAGCTTTTCAGGAAATGAAAAACTGTTTTTT. Its protein is CASSFSGNEKLFF.

This clonotype was seen only a few times. CDR3 region: CSAETANNQPQHF. Here the CDR3 DNA reads TGCAGTGCCGAAACAGCTAACAATCAGCCCCAGCATTTT. The chain uses TRBV20-1 and TRBJ1-5; D uncertain. V was pared by 6 bases and J by 3 bases, with 12 bases between. Germline CDR1 reads DFQATT; CDR2 reads SNEGSKA (reference sequence). CDR3 length: 13 residues.

The V call is TRBV27, the J call TRBJ2-2; D not certain. The germline V and J ends were trimmed by 8 bases and 7 bases, with 8 bases remaining between them. The CDR3 extends over 11 amino acids. CDR1 and CDR2 from the germline V gene are MNHEY and SMNVEV (reference sequence). CDR3 in DNA: TGTGCCAGCTTATTTGGCGGGGAGCTGTTTTTT. It codes for CASLFGGELFF.

This clonotype came up many times. The chain is built from TRBV2 and TRBJ1-6; D is ambiguous. The germline CDR1 and CDR2 sequences are SNHLY and FYNNEI. CDR3 length: 15 residues. V lost 7 bases and J lost 0, with 10 bases in between. The DNA for the CDR3 is TGTGCCAGCACGGCAGGAGGCTCCTATAATTCACCCCTCCACTTT. Residues: CASTAGGSYNSPLHF. The complete variable domain, with remaining parts taken from reference TRBV2 and TRBJ1-6, reads EPEVTQTPSHQVTQMGQEVILRCVPISNHLYFYWYRQILGQKVEFLVSFYNNEISEKSEIFDDQFSVERPDGSNFTLKIRSTKLEDSAMYFCASTAGGSYNSPLHFGNGTRLTVT.

Only a few counts were recorded for this clonotype. This rearrangement joins TRBV7-2 to TRBJ2-7, with D perhaps matching TRBD1 or TRBD2 (6 bases each). Germline assignment: CDR1 SGHTA and CDR2 FQGNSA. The length of the CDR3 is 17 residues. Trimming left V 4 bases short and J 0 bases short, with 19 bases between. CDR3 region: CASSWGGGAGFSYEQYF. Here the CDR3 DNA reads TGTGCCAGCAGCTGGGGTGGGGGCGCGGGGTTCTCCTACGAGCAGTACTTC.

This clonotype was observed a single time. This chain uses TRBV7-6 with TRBJ2-5; 8 bases line up with TRBD2. Germline V CDR1 and CDR2: SGHVS, FNYEAQ. CDR3 size: 15 residues. V lost 6 bases to trimming and J lost 7 bases; unmatched junction nucleotides: 13. CDR3 DNA sequence: TGTGCCAGCAGTTCGACCAGTAGCGGGATCGGGACCCAGTACTTC. The encoded protein is CASSSTSSGIGTQYF.